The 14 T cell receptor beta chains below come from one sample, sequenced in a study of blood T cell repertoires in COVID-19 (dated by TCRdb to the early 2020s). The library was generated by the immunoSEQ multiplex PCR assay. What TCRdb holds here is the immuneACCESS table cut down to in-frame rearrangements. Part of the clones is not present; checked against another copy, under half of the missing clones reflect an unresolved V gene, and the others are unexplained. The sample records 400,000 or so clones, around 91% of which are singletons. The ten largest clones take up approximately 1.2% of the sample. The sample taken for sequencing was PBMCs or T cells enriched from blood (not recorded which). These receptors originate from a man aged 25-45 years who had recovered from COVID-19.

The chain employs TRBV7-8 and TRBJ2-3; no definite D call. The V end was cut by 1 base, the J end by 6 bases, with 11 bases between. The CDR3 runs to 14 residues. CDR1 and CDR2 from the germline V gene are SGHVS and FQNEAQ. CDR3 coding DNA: TGTGCCAGCAGCTTAGAAGTTAGTTCGGATACGCAGTATTTT. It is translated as CASSLEVSSDTQYF. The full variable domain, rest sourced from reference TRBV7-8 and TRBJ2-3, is GAGVSQSPRYKVAKRGQDVALRCDPISGHVSLFWYQQALGQGPEFLTYFQNEAQLDKSGLPSDRFFAERPEGSVSTLKIQRTQQEDSAVYLCASSLEVSSDTQYFGPGTRLTVL.

DNA for the CDR3: TGTGCCAGCAGCCCAGGACAGCTTCAAGAGACCCAGTACTTC. Its translation is CASSPGQLQETQYF. This chain connects TRBV7-9 to TRBJ2-5; tentative D call: TRBD1 (6 bases). Between the trimmed V and J ends, which lost 5 bases and 2 bases, there was a span of 12 bases. Germline CDR1 SEHNR, CDR2 FQNEAQ (reference sequence). The CDR3 is 14 amino acids.

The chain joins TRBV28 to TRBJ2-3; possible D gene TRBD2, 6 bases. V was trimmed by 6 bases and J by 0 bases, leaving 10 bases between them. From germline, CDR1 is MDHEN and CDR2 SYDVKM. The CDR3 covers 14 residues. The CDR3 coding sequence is TGTGCCAGCAGCCTCGGGACTAGCACAGATACGCAGTATTTT. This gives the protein CASSLGTSTDTQYF.

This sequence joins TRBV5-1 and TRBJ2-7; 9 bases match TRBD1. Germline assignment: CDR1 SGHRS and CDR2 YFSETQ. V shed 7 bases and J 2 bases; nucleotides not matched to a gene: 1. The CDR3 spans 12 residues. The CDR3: CASGTGTYEQYF. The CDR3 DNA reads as TGCGCCAGCGGGACAGGGACCTACGAGCAGTACTTC. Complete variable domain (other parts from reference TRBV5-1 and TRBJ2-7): KAGVTQTPRYLIKTRGQQVTLSCSPISGHRSVSWYQQTPGQGLQFLFEYFSETQRNKGNFPGRFSGRQFSNSRSEMNVSTLELGDSALYLCASGTGTYEQYFGPGTRLTVT.

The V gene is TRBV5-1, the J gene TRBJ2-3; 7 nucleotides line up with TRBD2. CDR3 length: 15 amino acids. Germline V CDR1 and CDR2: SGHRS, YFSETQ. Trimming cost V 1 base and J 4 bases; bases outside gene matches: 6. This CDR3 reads CASSLPAGESDTQYF. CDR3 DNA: TGCGCCAGCAGCTTGCCGGCGGGAGAATCAGATACGCAGTATTTT.

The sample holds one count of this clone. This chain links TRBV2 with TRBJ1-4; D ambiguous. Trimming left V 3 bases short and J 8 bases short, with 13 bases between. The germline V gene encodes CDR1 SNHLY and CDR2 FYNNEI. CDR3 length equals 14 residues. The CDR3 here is CASSELTAVEKLFF. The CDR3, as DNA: TGTGCCAGCAGTGAGCTTACAGCAGTAGAAAAACTGTTTTTT. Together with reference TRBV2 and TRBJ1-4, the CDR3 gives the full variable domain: EPEVTQTPSHQVTQMGQEVILRCVPISNHLYFYWYRQILGQKVEFLVSFYNNEISEKSEIFDDQFSVERPDGSNFTLKIRSTKLEDSAMYFCASSELTAVEKLFFGSGTQLSVL.

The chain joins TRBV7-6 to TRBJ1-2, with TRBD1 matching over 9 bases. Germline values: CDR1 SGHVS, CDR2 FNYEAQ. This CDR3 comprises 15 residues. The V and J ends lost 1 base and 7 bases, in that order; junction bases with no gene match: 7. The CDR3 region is CASSLGGPGQGGYTF. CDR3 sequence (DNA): TGTGCCAGCAGCTTAGGGGGACCGGGACAGGGTGGCTACACCTTC.

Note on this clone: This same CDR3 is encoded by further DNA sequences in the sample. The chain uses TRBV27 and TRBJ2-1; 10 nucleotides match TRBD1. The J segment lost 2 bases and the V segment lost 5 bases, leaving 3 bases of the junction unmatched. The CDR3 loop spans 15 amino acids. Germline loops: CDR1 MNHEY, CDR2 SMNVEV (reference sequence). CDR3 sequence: CASSPGQGAYNEQFF. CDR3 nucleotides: TGTGCCAGCAGTCCTGGACAGGGGGCCTACAATGAGCAGTTCTTC.

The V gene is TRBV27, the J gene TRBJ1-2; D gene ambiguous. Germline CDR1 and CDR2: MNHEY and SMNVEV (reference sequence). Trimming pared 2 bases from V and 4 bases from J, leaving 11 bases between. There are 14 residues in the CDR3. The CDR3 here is CASSLAPPLYGYTF. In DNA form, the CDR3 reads TGTGCCAGCAGTTTAGCGCCACCCCTCTATGGCTACACCTTC.

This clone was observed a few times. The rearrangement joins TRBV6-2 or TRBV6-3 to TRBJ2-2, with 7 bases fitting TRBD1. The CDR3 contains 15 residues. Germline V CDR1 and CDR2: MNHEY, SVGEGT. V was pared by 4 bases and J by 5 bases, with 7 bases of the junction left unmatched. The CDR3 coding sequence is TGTGCCAGCAGTTCAGCCGGGACAGTGACCGGGGAGCTGTTTTTT. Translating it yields CASSSAGTVTGELFF.

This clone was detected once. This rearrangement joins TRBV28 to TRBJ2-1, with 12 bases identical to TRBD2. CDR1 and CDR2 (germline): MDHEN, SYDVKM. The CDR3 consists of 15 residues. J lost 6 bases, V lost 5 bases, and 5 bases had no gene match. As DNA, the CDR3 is TGTGCCAGCAGTCGCCCGGGACTAGCGGGCAATGAGCAGTTCTTC. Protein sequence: CASSRPGLAGNEQFF.

CDR3 protein: CASSLGVDRGRAEQYF. DNA of the CDR3: TGTGCCAGCAGCTTGGGTGTGGACAGGGGTAGGGCCGAGCAGTACTTC. The chain links TRBV5-6 to TRBJ2-7; 9 bases match TRBD1. Germline loops: CDR1 SGHDT, CDR2 YYEEEE. The trim removed 0 bases at V and 6 bases at J, leaving 10 bases unmatched. This CDR3 is 16 amino acids long.

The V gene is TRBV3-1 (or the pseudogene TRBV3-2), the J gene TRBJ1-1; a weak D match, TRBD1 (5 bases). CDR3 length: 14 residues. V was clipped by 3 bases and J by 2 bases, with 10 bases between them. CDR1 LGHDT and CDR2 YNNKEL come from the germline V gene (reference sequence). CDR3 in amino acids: CASSQGLHNTEAFF. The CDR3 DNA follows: TGTGCCAGCAGCCAGGGACTTCATAACACTGAAGCTTTCTTT.

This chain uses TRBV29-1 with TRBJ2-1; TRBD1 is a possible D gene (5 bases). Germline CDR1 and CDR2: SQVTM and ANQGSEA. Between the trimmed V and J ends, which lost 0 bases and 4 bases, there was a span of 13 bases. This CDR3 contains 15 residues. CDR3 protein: CSVEDLGAFYNEQFF. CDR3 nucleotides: TGCAGCGTTGAAGATCTAGGGGCATTTTACAATGAGCAGTTCTTC.